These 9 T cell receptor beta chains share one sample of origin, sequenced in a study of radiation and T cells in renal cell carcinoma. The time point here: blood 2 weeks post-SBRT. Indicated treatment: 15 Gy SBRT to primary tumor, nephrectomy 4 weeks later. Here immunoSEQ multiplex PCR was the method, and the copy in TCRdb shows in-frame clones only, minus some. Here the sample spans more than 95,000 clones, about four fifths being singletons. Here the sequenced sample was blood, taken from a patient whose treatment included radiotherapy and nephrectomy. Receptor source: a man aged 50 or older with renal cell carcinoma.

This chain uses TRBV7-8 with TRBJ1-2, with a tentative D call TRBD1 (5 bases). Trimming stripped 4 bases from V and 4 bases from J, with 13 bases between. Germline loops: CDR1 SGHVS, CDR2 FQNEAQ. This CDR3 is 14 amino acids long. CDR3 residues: CASSYTGTTYGYTF. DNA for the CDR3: TGTGCCAGCAGCTATACTGGGACGACCTATGGCTACACCTTC.

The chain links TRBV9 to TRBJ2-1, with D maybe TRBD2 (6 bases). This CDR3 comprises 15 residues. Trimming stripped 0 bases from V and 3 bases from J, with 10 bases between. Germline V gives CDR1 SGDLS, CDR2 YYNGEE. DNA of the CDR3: TGTGCCAGCAGCGTAGCATCCGGGGGCTACAATGAGCAGTTCTTC. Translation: CASSVASGGYNEQFF.

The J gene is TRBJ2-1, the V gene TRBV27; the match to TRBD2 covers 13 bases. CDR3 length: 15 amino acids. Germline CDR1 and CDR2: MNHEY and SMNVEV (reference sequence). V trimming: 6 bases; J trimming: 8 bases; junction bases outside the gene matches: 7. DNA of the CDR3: TGTGCCAGCAGCCTTGGACTAGCGGGAGTTTATGAGCAGTTCTTC. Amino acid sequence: CASSLGLAGVYEQFF.

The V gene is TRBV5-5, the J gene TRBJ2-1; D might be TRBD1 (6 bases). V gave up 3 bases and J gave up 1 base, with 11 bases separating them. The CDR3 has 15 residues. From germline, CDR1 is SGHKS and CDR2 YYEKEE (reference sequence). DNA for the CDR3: TGTGCCAGCAGCTCTACAGGGCTATCCTACAATGAGCAGTTCTTC. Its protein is CASSSTGLSYNEQFF.

CDR3 DNA sequence: TGTGCCAGCAGCGTAGCAACAGGGAGCTACGAGCAGTACTTC. Translation: CASSVATGSYEQYF. J is TRBJ2-7 and V is TRBV9, with a possible D match to TRBD1 (6 bases). Per the germline V gene, CDR1 is SGDLS and CDR2 is YYNGEE. V was cut by 0 bases and J by 3 bases, with 10 bases left in between. The CDR3 consists of 14 residues.

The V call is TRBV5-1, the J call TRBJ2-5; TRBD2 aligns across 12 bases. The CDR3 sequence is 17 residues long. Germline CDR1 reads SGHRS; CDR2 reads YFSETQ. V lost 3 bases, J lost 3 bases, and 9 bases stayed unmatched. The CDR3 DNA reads TGCGCCAGCAGCTCGTTTCCTCTAGCGGGGGGGGAAGAGACCCAGTACTTC. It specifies CASSSFPLAGGEETQYF.

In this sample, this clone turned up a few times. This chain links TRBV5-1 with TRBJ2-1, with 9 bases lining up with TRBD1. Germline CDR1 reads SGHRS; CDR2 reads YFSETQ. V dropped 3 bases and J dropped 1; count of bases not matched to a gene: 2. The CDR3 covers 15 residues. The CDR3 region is CASSSGTGSYNEQFF. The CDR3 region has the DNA TGCGCCAGCAGCTCCGGGACAGGGTCCTACAATGAGCAGTTCTTC.

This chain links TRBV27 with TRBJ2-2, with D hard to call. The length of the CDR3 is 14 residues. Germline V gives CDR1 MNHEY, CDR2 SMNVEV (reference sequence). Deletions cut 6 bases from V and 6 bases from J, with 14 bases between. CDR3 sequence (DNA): TGTGCCAGCAGAAAACCCAATCAATCCGGGGAGCTGTTTTTT. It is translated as CASRKPNQSGELFF.

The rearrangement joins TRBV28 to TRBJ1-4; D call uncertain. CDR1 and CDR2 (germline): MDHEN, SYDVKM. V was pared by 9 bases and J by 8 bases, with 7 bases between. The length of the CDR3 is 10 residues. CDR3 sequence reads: CASFREKLFF. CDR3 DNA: TGTGCCAGTTTTAGGGAAAAACTGTTTTTT.